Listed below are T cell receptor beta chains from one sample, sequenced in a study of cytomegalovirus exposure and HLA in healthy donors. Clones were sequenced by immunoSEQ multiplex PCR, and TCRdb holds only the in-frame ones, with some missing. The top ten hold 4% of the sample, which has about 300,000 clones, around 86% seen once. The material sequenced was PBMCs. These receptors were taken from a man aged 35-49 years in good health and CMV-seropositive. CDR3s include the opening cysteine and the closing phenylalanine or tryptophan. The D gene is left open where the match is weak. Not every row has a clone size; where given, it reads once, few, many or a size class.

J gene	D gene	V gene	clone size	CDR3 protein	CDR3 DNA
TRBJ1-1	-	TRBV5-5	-	CASSLRDTGTLNTEAFF	TGTGCCAGCAGCTTGAGGGACACAGGAACCCTGAACACTGAAGCTTTCTTT
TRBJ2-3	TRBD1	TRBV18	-	CASRTGVSTDTQYF	TGTGCCAGTCGGACAGGGGTTAGCACAGATACGCAGTATTTT
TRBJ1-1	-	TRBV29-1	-	CSAPTETNTEAFF	TGCAGCGCCCCGACAGAAACGAACACTGAAGCTTTCTTT
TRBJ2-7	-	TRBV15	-	CATSAGTYYEQYF	TGTGCCACCAGCGCCGGGACTTACTACGAGCAGTACTTC
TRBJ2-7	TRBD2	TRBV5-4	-	CASSSHFAGGVYEQYF	TGTGCCAGCAGCTCCCACTTCGCGGGAGGAGTGTACGAGCAGTACTTC
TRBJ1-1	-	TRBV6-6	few	CASSYSPDTYTEAFF	TGTGCCAGCAGTTACTCCCCGGACACATACACTGAAGCTTTCTTT
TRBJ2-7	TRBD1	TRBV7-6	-	CASSPPGTGIYEQYF	TGTGCCAGCAGCCCCCCCGGGACAGGGATCTACGAGCAGTACTTC
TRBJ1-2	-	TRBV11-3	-	CASSSPLMGRGLNYGYTF	TGTGCCAGCAGCTCACCCCTGATGGGAAGGGGCCTTAACTATGGCTACACCTTC
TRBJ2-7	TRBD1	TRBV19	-	CASSIDPGGSYEQYF	TGTGCCAGTAGTATCGATCCAGGGGGTTCCTACGAGCAGTACTTC
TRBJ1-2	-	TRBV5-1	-	CASSLDPGGDYGYTF	TGCGCCAGCAGCTTGGATCCGGGTGGTGACTATGGCTACACCTTC
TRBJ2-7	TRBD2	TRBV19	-	CASSIAPKRGRSYEQYF	TGTGCCAGTAGTATAGCGCCTAAGCGGGGGCGCTCCTACGAGCAGTACTTC
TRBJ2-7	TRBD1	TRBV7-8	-	CASSSRTGTYEQYF	TGTGCCAGCAGCTCCCGGACAGGTACCTACGAGCAGTACTTC
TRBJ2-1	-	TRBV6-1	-	CASGLGIEQFF	TGTGCCAGCGGTCTAGGAATTGAGCAGTTCTTC
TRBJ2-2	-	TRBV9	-	CASSPGGRYTGELFF	TGTGCCAGCAGCCCAGGTGGGAGGTACACCGGGGAGCTGTTTTTT
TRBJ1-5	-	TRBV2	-	CASSGTGNQPQHF	TGTGCCAGCAGTGGGACAGGCAATCAGCCCCAGCATTTT
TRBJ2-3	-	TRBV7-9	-	CASSLGRQRTDTQYF	TGTGCCAGCAGCTTAGGTCGACAGCGCACAGATACGCAGTATTTT
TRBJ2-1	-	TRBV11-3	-	CASSLDGGHGSEQFF	TGTGCCAGCAGCTTAGATGGGGGCCACGGGTCTGAGCAGTTCTTC
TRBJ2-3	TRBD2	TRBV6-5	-	CASSSGGTTDTQYF	TGTGCCAGCAGTTCGGGGGGTACAACAGATACGCAGTATTTT
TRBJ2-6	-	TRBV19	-	CASRRSREIPGANVLAF	TGTGCCAGTAGAAGAAGCAGGGAAATCCCTGGGGCCAACGTCCTGGCTTTC
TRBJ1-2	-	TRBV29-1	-	CSVEGAGGYTF	TGCAGCGTTGAGGGGGCAGGGGGCTACACCTTC
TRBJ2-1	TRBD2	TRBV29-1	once	CSAGRGNGDEQFF	TGCAGCGCCGGGCGGGGGAACGGCGATGAGCAGTTCTTC
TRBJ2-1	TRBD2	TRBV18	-	CASSQGLAGGPVGEQFF	TGTGCCAGCTCACAAGGACTAGCGGGAGGGCCGGTGGGTGAGCAGTTCTTC
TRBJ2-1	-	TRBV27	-	CASSRRTGNYNEQFF	TGTGCCAGCAGTCGAAGGACCGGGAACTACAATGAGCAGTTCTTC
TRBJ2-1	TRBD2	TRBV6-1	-	CASSEGGSGSYEQFF	TGTGCCAGCAGTGAAGGGGGTAGCGGGAGCTATGAGCAGTTCTTC
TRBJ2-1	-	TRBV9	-	CASSVDAGRSYNEQFF	TGTGCCAGCAGCGTAGACGCGGGGAGGTCCTACAATGAGCAGTTCTTC
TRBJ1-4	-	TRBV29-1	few	CSVEADNNEKLFF	TGCAGCGTTGAGGCAGACAATAATGAAAAACTGTTTTTT
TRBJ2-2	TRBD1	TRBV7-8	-	CASSRGRRMSTGELFF	TGTGCCAGCAGCAGGGGGCGCCGAATGAGCACCGGGGAGCTGTTTTTT
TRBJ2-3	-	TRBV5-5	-	CASSPPQGSADTQYF	TGTGCCAGCAGCCCACCCCAGGGGTCGGCAGATACGCAGTATTTT
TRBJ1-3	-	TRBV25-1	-	CASERDTIYF	TGTGCCAGCGAGAGGGACACCATATATTTT
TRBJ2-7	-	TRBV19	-	CASSISPRGAYEQYF	TGTGCCAGTAGTATATCCCCCAGGGGAGCCTACGAGCAGTACTTC
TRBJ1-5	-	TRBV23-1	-	CASSLSPGKCGNQPQHF	TGCGCCAGCAGCCTTTCTCCAGGGAAGTGTGGTAATCAGCCCCAGCATTTT
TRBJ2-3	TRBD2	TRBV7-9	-	CASGTSASTDTQYF	TGTGCCAGCGGCACTAGCGCGAGCACAGATACGCAGTATTTT
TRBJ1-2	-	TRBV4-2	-	CASSQGGLEGYTF	TGTGCCAGCAGCCAAGGAGGGTTGGAGGGCTACACCTTC
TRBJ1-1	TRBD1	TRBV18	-	CASSPGTGGGSDTEAFF	TGTGCCAGCTCTCCCGGGACAGGGGGTGGATCGGACACTGAAGCTTTCTTT
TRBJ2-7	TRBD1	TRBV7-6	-	CASSQWDSSYEQYF	TGTGCCAGCAGCCAATGGGACAGCTCCTACGAGCAGTACTTC
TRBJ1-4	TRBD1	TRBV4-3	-	CASSHDRDRGSHEKLFF	TGCGCCAGCAGCCACGACCGGGACAGGGGTTCACATGAAAAACTGTTTTTT
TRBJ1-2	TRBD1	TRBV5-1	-	CASGDRGNYGYTF	TGCGCCAGCGGGGACAGGGGAAACTATGGCTACACCTTC
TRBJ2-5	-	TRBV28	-	CASSLIGGETQYF	TGTGCCAGCAGTTTAATCGGGGGAGAGACCCAGTACTTC
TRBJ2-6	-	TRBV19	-	CASRVSGSSGANVLTF	TGTGCCAGTAGGGTATCCGGGTCCTCTGGGGCCAACGTCCTGACTTTC
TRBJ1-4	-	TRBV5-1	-	CASSLARATNEKLFF	TGCGCCAGCAGCTTGGCCAGGGCAACTAATGAAAAACTGTTTTTT
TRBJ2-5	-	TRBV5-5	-	CASSRLGGWEETQYF	TGTGCCAGCAGCCGACTCGGGGGTTGGGAAGAGACCCAGTACTTC
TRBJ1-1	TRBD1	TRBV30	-	CAWRDRGWSRTEAFF	TGTGCCTGGAGGGACAGGGGGTGGAGTCGCACTGAAGCTTTCTTT
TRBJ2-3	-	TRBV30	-	CAWRTGTDTQYF	TGTGCCTGGAGAACGGGCACAGATACGCAGTATTTT
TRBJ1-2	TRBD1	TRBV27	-	CASRGTGNGYTF	TGTGCCAGCAGGGGGACAGGGAATGGCTACACCTTC
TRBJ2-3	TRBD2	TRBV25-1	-	CASSEFETSGTDTQYF	TGTGCCAGCAGTGAATTTGAGACTAGCGGCACAGATACGCAGTATTTT
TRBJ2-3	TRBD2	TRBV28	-	CASPQSTSGRLDTQYF	TGTGCCAGCCCCCAATCGACTAGCGGGAGGTTAGATACGCAGTATTTT
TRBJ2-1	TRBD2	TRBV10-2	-	CASTLLKLADNEQFF	TGCGCCAGCACCCTCCTAAAACTAGCGGACAATGAGCAGTTCTTC
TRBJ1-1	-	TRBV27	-	CASSSQGLNTEAFF	TGTGCCAGCAGTTCACAGGGTTTAAACACTGAAGCTTTCTTT
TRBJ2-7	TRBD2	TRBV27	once	CASSLSLAGDYEQYF	TGTGCCAGCAGTTTAAGCCTAGCGGGAGACTACGAGCAGTACTTC
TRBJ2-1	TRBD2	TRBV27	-	CASSLGGLAANEQFF	TGTGCCAGCAGTCTAGGGGGACTAGCTGCCAATGAGCAGTTCTTC
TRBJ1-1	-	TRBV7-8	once	CASSEGGPTEAFF	TGTGCCAGCTCAGAGGGGGGGCCCACTGAAGCTTTCTTT
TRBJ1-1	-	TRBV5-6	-	CASSLPGEGYTEAFF	TGTGCCAGCAGCTTGCCGGGGGAGGGGTACACTGAAGCTTTCTTT
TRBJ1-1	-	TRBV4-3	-	CASSQDRGGSEAFF	TGCGCCAGCAGCCAAGATAGAGGAGGTTCCGAAGCTTTCTTT
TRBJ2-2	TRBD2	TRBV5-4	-	CASSATSGRTGELFF	TGTGCCAGCAGCGCGACTAGCGGGAGAACCGGGGAGCTGTTTTTT
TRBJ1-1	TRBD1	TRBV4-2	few	CASSTGTADMNTEAFF	TGTGCCAGCAGCACCGGGACAGCCGACATGAACACTGAAGCTTTCTTT
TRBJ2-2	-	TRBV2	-	CASRRGTGELFF	TGTGCCAGCAGAAGGGGTACCGGGGAGCTGTTTTTT
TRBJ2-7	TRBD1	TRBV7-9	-	CASSPRGLPHEQYF	TGTGCCAGCAGCCCCAGGGGGCTTCCCCACGAGCAGTACTTC
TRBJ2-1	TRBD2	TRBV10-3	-	CATGLAGLGNEQFF	TGTGCCACAGGCCTAGCGGGACTAGGGAATGAGCAGTTCTTC
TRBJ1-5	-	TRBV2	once	CASSVERGNQPQHF	TGTGCCAGCAGTGTGGAGAGGGGCAATCAGCCCCAGCATTTT
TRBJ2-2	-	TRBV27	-	CASSFSQGGTGELFF	TGTGCCAGCAGTTTTTCTCAGGGAGGCACCGGGGAGCTGTTTTTT